Given below is one T cell receptor beta chain in context. The data are from a study of blood T cell repertoires in COVID-19. Study background: Sites across the United States, Italy and Spain contributed samples from acute and convalescent COVID-19. PBMCs, B-cell-depleted T cells, or T cells were the source of the cDNA or gDNA that made up the material.

J lost 8 bases, V lost 0 bases, and 3 bases had no gene match. This CDR3 is built from 14 residues. Per the germline V gene, CDR1 is SGHRS and CDR2 is YFSETQ. As originally analysed: Scientists estimated how many nucleated cells there were by amplifying reference gene primers. The protocol was immunoSEQ multiplex PCR, while the TCRdb copy is restricted to in-frame clones and leaves out a portion. The V and J calls and clone size are taken from that table; D and trimming were inferred from the DNA. The sample has approximately 130,000 clones; roughly 86% are singletons. The sample was peripheral blood. The V and J genes are TRBV5-1 and TRBJ1-4; 8 nucleotides match TRBD1. The receptor's source is a woman aged 50 to 65 who had recovered from COVID-19. The CDR3 DNA follows: TGCGCCAGCAGCTTGGAAGGACAGGGAGAAAAACTGTTTTTT. Translated: CASSLEGQGEKLFF.